The 5 T cell receptor beta chains below were found in one sample sequenced in a study of cytomegalovirus exposure and HLA in healthy donors. PCR used 60 Vbeta primers and 13 Jbeta primers. Measured with immunoSEQ multiplex PCR; TCRdb has only the in-frame clones, and not every one. The repertoire holds 200,000 to 250,000 clones, roughly 80% seen once, with 2.5% to 3.5% in the top ten. The sample taken for sequencing was PBMCs. Receptors were obtained from a man aged 30 to 39 in good health and CMV-seronegative.

V and J are TRBV2 and TRBJ1-2, with D possibly matching TRBD1 (6 bases). Germline V gene data show CDR1 as SNHLY and CDR2 as FYNNEI. The V end lost 9 bases, the J end lost 2 bases, and 16 bases lay between the germline ends. The CDR3 has 14 residues. The CDR3 nucleotides read TGTGCCAGTCCCGTCGGGGGGCGAAACTATGGCTACACCTTC. It is translated as CASPVGGRNYGYTF.

J is TRBJ2-5 and V is TRBV19; D possibly corresponds to TRBD1 (6 bases). The germline V and J ends were trimmed by 3 bases and 4 bases, with 15 bases remaining between them. This CDR3 comprises 15 residues. Germline V lookup: CDR1 LNHDA, CDR2 SQIVND (reference sequence). The CDR3 nucleotides are TGTGCCAGTAGTATGGGCAGGGGAGTGGGAGAGACCCAGTACTTC. It specifies CASSMGRGVGETQYF.

This chain joins TRBV7-3 and TRBJ2-1, with D maybe TRBD2 (5 bases). Germline V gene sequence: CDR1 SGHTA, CDR2 FQGTGA. The CDR3 sequence is 15 residues long. Trimming stripped 4 bases from V and 0 bases from J, with 10 bases between. The CDR3 sequence: CASSSGWSSYNEQFF. The CDR3 DNA sequence: TGTGCCAGCAGCTCGGGGTGGAGCTCCTACAATGAGCAGTTCTTC.

The gene calls are TRBV5-1 and TRBJ2-5, with D perhaps TRBD1 (6 bases). This CDR3 spans 15 amino acids. V was shortened by 1 base and J by 2 bases, with 12 bases between the two germline ends. CDR1 is SGHRS, CDR2 YFSETQ, per germline. In nucleotides, the CDR3 is TGCGCCAGCAGCTTGATGGGGCAGGGGCAAGAGACCCAGTACTTC. The encoded protein is CASSLMGQGQETQYF. Based on the CDR3 plus reference TRBV5-1 and TRBJ2-5, the full variable domain is KAGVTQTPRYLIKTRGQQVTLSCSPISGHRSVSWYQQTPGQGLQFLFEYFSETQRNKGNFPGRFSGRQFSNSRSEMNVSTLELGDSALYLCASSLMGQGQETQYFGPGTRLLVL.

V gene TRBV27 combines with J gene TRBJ1-4; 9 bases map to TRBD1. Germline CDR1 MNHEY, CDR2 SMNVEV (reference sequence). The length of the CDR3 is 14 residues. Germline trimming cut 7 bases from V and 10 bases from J; bases unmatched to any gene: 10. CDR3 coding DNA: TGTGCCAGCAAGGTGGGACAGGGTGCGCGAAAACTGTTTTTT. It specifies CASKVGQGARKLFF.